The clone carrying this TCR beta chain registers medium-sized by frequency. The read ends 3 residues early relative to the CDR3; the germline J gene fills the gap. Looked up from germline, CDR1 is DFQATT and CDR2 is SNEGSKA (reference sequence). The CDR3 is 13 residues long. These data come from a study of T cells in women clearing cervical HPV infection. Across the study: Control women cleared a single incident HPV16 infection within 12 months. Case blood was drawn when the lesion was first found; control blood after infection became undetectable. With HLA typing for only a few women, HLA confounding remains possible. For cases, blood was sampled a median around 150 days after lesion detection, interquartile range roughly 85 to 220 days.

The repertoire was sequenced with immunoSEQ multiplex PCR; TCRdb's copy has only in-frame clones and lacks some. The listing contains some 30,000 clones. V usage is TRBV20-1 and J usage is TRBJ2-4, with 11 bases fitting TRBD2. Material: blood buffy coat. The receptor was derived from a woman aged 18 to 75 with a cervical HPV16 infection that either progressed to CIN3+ or cleared (not recorded which). CDR3 amino acids: CSARVLAGVIQYF. The sequenced part of the CDR3 DNA is TGCAGTGCTAGAGTACTAGCGGGGGTTATT.